This T cell receptor beta chain is drawn from a study of shared clonotypes between healthy human individuals. Study-level background: The donors, two women and a few men, were aged 18 to 49.

For each subset, genomic DNA was distributed in equal portions over several immunoSEQ plates. Sequenced by immunoSEQ multiplex PCR; TCRdb stores in-frame clones only, minus some. The data show millions of clones, approximately 94% seen once. Findings of the study overall: Rarefaction revealed incomplete sorted-subset sequencing despite large depth.

About this clone: Antigen: not known.

CD8 cells classed as naive were CD45RO-negative and positively selected for CCR7, excluding terminally differentiated effector memory CD45RA+ cells. The source is a man between 18 and 35 years old in good health. Specimen: naive CD8+ T cells sorted from blood.

CDR3 residues: CASRQGAGTEAFF. CDR3 bases: TGTGCCAGCAGACAGGGGGCTGGCACTGAAGCTTTCTTT. V is TRBV6-6 and J is TRBJ1-1, with 9 bases fitting TRBD1. The V gene end was trimmed by 6 bases and the J gene end by 4 bases; junction bases not matched to a gene: 3. The CDR3 spans 13 residues. Germline V gives CDR1 MNHNY, CDR2 SVGAGI (reference sequence).